One sample yielded the 2 T cell receptor beta chains listed below, sequenced in a study of blood T cell repertoires in COVID-19. Sequencing was performed with immunoSEQ multiplex PCR; in TCRdb, only in-frame clones are kept and a portion is missing. The repertoire consists of about 410,000 clones, with 90% occurring once and the leading ten covering approximately 0.55%. The sequencing input was PBMCs or T cells enriched from blood (not recorded which). These TCRs come from a man aged 18 to 30 who had recovered from COVID-19.

The chain employs TRBV19 and TRBJ2-7, with 8 positions matching TRBD1. Germline loops: CDR1 LNHDA, CDR2 SQIVND (reference sequence). CDR3 length: 14 residues. The V gene end was trimmed by 4 bases and the J gene end by 4 bases; junction bases not matched to a gene: 6. CDR3 DNA: TGTGCCAGTAGTACGCGGACAGGGTCGTACGAGCAGTACTTC. This encodes CASSTRTGSYEQYF.

The genes are TRBV7-3 and TRBJ1-1; D is possibly TRBD1 (6 bases). The CDR3 has 13 residues. Germline V gene lookup returns CDR1 SGHTA and CDR2 FQGTGA. V was pared by 4 bases and J by 2 bases, with 8 bases between. The CDR3: CASSSQGNTEAFF. The CDR3 nucleotides are TGTGCCAGCAGCTCACAGGGTAACACTGAAGCTTTCTTT.